This T cell receptor (beta chain) was profiled in a study of blood T cell repertoires in COVID-19. Clones were sequenced by immunoSEQ multiplex PCR, and TCRdb holds only the in-frame ones, with some missing. Among 240,000 or so clones listed, approximately 80% were seen once. Trimming took 4 bases from V and 7 from J, leaving 18 bases between them. The CDR3 loop spans 15 amino acids. The V gene's germline CDR1 is SGHRS and CDR2 YFSETQ. The TCR originated in a woman of 80 years or more with COVID-19, enrolled during active disease. This chain connects TRBV5-1 to TRBJ1-5, with D perhaps TRBD1 (6 bases). Sequencing input: peripheral blood. The CDR3 sequence is CASSLTGSLNQPQHF. The CDR3 region has the DNA TGCGCCAGCAGCCTCACAGGGAGTCTCAACCAGCCCCAGCATTTT.